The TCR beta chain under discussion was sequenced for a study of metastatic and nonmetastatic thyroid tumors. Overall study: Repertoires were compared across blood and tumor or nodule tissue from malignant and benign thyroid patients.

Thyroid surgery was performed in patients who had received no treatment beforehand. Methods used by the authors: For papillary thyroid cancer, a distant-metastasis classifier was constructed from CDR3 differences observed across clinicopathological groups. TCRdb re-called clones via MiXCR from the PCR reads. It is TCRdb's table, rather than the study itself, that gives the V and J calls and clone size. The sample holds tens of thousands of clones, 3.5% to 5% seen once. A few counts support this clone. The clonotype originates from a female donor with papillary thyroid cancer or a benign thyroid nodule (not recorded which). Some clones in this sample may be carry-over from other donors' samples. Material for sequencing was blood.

The CDR3 DNA reads as TGTGCCAGCAGTCCCCTCGGGACAGGGTTGGAGACCCAGTACTTC. Its protein product is CASSPLGTGLETQYF. J is TRBJ2-5 and V is TRBV12-3 or TRBV12-4; 9 positions agree with TRBD1. Trimming removed 5 bases from V and 5 bases from J; junction bases left unmatched: 9. This CDR3 has 15 amino acids.